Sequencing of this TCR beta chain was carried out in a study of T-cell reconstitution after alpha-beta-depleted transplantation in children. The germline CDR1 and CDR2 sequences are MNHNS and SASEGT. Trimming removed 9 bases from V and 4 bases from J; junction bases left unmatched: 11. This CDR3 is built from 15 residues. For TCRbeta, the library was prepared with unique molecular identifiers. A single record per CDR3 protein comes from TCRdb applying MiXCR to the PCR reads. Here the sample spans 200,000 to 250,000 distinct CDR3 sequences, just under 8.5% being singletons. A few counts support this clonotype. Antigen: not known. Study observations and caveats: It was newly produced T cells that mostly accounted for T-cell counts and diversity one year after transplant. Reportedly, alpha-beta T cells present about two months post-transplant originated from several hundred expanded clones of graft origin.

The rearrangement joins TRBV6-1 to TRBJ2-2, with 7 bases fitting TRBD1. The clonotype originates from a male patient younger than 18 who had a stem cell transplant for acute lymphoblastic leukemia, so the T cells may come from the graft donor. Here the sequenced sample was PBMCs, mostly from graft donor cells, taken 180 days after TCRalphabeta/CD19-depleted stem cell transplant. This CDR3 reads CARTGIRVCTGELFF. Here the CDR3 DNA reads TGTGCCAGGACAGGGATTCGCGTCTGCACCGGGGAGCTGTTTTTT.